This entry is about one TCR beta chain. Its antigen is unidentified. The library came from three nested PCR rounds adapted from ARM-PCR protocols. TCRdb used MiXCR to reprocess the multiplex PCR reads, holding one entry per CDR3 protein. The data contain 200,000 to 250,000 distinct CDR3 sequences, about 76% of them singletons. The data derive from a study of tumor and adjacent non-tumor tissue in lung cancer. About the research overall: The patients, around 9 men and 4 or 5 women, were roughly 30 to 80 with stage I to III disease.

The template was RNA from unsorted bulk tissue. Germline V gene lookup returns CDR1 SQVTM and CDR2 ANQGSEA. The CDR3 has 12 residues. Between the trimmed V and J ends, which lost 6 bases and 5 bases, there was a span of 14 bases. General study findings and limits: Top 100 clones took a larger repertoire share in normal lung. Patients with more diverse tumor TCRs had worse survival.

This clonotype was obtained from a man aged 55 to 70 with non-small cell lung cancer. This sequence joins TRBV29-1 and TRBJ2-7, with D perhaps TRBD2 (6 bases). Sequencing input: lung tumor tissue. The CDR3 nucleotides read TGCAGCGTCTCGGGAGAGGGTCACGAGCAGTACTTC. Translation gives CSVSGEGHEQYF.